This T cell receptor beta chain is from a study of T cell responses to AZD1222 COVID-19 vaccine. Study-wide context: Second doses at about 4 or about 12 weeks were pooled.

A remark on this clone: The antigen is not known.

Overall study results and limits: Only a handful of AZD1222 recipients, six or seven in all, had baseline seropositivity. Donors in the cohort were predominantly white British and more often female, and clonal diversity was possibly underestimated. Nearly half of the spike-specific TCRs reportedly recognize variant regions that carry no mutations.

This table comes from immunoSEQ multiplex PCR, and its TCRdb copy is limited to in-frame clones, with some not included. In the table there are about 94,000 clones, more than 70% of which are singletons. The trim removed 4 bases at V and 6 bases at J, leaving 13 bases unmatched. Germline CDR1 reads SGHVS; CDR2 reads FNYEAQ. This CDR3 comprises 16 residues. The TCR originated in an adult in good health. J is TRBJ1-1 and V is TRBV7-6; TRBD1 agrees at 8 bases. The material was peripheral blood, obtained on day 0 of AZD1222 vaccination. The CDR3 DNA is TGTGCCAGCAGCTCCAGGGGCCTAGAACAGGGGGCTGAAGCTTTCTTT. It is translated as CASSSRGLEQGAEAFF. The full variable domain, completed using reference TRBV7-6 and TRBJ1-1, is GAGVSQSPRYKVTKRGQDVALRCDPISGHVSLYWYRQALGQGPEFLTYFNYEAQQDKSGLPNDRFSAERPEGSISTLTIQRTEQRDSAMYRCASSSRGLEQGAEAFFGQGTRLTVV.